Below, 10 T cell receptor beta chains from the same sample are listed, as sequenced in a study of blood T cell repertoires in COVID-19. Sequencing used immunoSEQ multiplex PCR; TCRdb keeps in-frame clones, though not all of them. The sample includes over 250,000 clones, around nine tenths of them seen just once. Specimen: PBMCs or T cells enriched from blood (not recorded which). Receptors were obtained from a woman in her late teens or twenties who had recovered from COVID-19.

The V gene is TRBV27, the J gene TRBJ2-7; D is perhaps TRBD1 (6 bases). This CDR3 has 15 amino acids. Germline CDR1 reads MNHEY; CDR2 reads SMNVEV (reference sequence). Trimming cost V 6 bases and J 0 bases, with 15 bases left between them. The DNA of the CDR3 is TGTGCCAGCAGCCGGACAGCTTTTAGCTCCTACGAGCAGTACTTC. Translating it yields CASSRTAFSSYEQYF.

The chain has TRBV3-1 (or the pseudogene TRBV3-2) and TRBJ1-6; D possibly corresponds to TRBD1 (5 bases). The CDR3 length is 14 residues. Germline CDR1 LGHDT, CDR2 YNNKEL (reference sequence). V was cut by 6 bases and J by 7 bases, with 13 bases left in between. The CDR3 DNA follows: TGTGCCAGCAGTGGAAGCGACAGAAATTCACCCCTCCACTTT. This sequence encodes CASSGSDRNSPLHF.

This clone is a singleton in its sample. This chain links TRBV2 with TRBJ2-1; 10 bases align to TRBD1. The germline CDR1 and CDR2 sequences are SNHLY and FYNNEI. After removal of 8 bases from V and 4 bases from J, the junction contained 14 bases not matched to a gene. This CDR3 has 17 amino acids. The CDR3 spells CASCKISGTGVYNEQFF. The CDR3 bases are TGTGCCAGCTGTAAGATTTCCGGGACAGGGGTGTACAATGAGCAGTTCTTC.

This chain's CDR3 is CASSTRGLSADTQYF. CDR3 in DNA: TGCGCCAGCAGCACCAGGGGGCTTAGCGCAGATACGCAGTATTTT. This chain links TRBV4-3 with TRBJ2-3; TRBD1 matches at 8 bases. This CDR3 has 15 amino acids. Losses at the gene ends were 5 bases for V and 4 bases for J; bases not matched to a gene: 8. Germline assignment: CDR1 LGHNA and CDR2 YSLEER.

V gene TRBV28 combines with J gene TRBJ2-5, with TRBD2 matching 8 bases. Germline V gene data show CDR1 as MDHEN and CDR2 as SYDVKM. The V and J ends lost 5 bases and 2 bases, in that order; junction bases with no gene match: 4. The CDR3 is 14 amino acids. The CDR3 reads CASSVPGGQETQYF. The CDR3 region has the DNA TGTGCCAGCAGTGTGCCGGGGGGGCAAGAGACCCAGTACTTC.

This clone has a handful of counts. The chain recombines TRBV28 with TRBJ1-3; 9 bases are a match to TRBD1. The length of the CDR3 is 16 residues. CDR1 is MDHEN and CDR2 is SYDVKM in the germline V gene. V dropped 2 bases and J dropped 4; count of bases not matched to a gene: 6. CDR3 DNA: TGTGCCAGCAGTTTAGTACAGGGGGCTTCAGGAAACACCATATATTTT. Encoded protein: CASSLVQGASGNTIYF.

Written as DNA, the CDR3 is TGTGCCAGCAACCTAGAGGGGGCGGCCCAGGTTGAAGCTTTCTTT. It specifies CASNLEGAAQVEAFF. The rearrangement uses TRBV11-3 and TRBJ1-1, with 7 bases lining up with TRBD1. V shed 7 bases, J shed 7 bases, and the junction held 15 bases outside the gene matches. The CDR3 has 15 residues. CDR1 and CDR2 (germline): SGHNT, YENEEA. The entire variable domain, with the rest obtained from reference TRBV11-3 and TRBJ1-1, is as follows: EAGVVQSPRYKIIEKKQPVAFWCNPISGHNTLYWYLQNLGQGPELLIRYENEEAVDDSQLPKDRFSAERLKGVDSTLKIQPAELGDSAVYLCASNLEGAAQVEAFFGQGTRLTVV.

The V call is TRBV3-1 (or the pseudogene TRBV3-2), the J call TRBJ1-1; no clear D gene. Germline loops: CDR1 LGHDT, CDR2 YNNKEL (reference sequence). V was shortened by 6 bases and J by 1 base, with 6 bases between the two germline ends. The CDR3 sequence is 12 residues long. In DNA form, the CDR3 reads TGTGCCAGCAGAGCTTGGAACACTGAAGCTTTCTTT. Translating gives CASRAWNTEAFF.

V is TRBV21-1 and J is TRBJ2-1; the table's D gene call, TRBD1, was not cross checked with the DNA. TRBV21-1 is described as a pseudogene. The CDR3 is 14 amino acids. The chain's CDR3 is CASSASSGALIQFF. The DNA of the CDR3 is TGTGCCAGCAGCGCGTCGTCAGGGGCCCTGATACAGTTCTTC.

The chain recombines TRBV18 with TRBJ2-6; 11 bases are a match to TRBD2. Trimming took 2 bases from V and 0 from J; bases not matched to a gene: 3. This CDR3 has 18 amino acids. Per the germline V gene, CDR1 is KGHSH and CDR2 is LQKENI. The CDR3 DNA reads TGTGCCAGCTCACCATCGACTAGCGGGATCTCTGGGGCCAACGTCCTGACTTTC. Translation: CASSPSTSGISGANVLTF.